The 32 T cell receptor beta chains below all came from one sample that was sequenced in a study of blood T cell repertoires in COVID-19. Method: immunoSEQ multiplex PCR; TCRdb's copy keeps in-frame clones and lacks some. The table records tens of thousands of clones, 82% of them present only once. Specimen: peripheral blood. All receptors come from an elderly woman with acute or convalescent COVID-19.

Only a few counts were recorded for this clone. The genes are TRBV5-8 and TRBJ2-3; D unresolved. Germline values: CDR1 SGHTS, CDR2 YDEGEE. Trimming stripped 0 bases from V and 6 bases from J, with 8 bases between. This CDR3 is 13 amino acids long. Written as DNA, the CDR3 is TGTGCCAGCAGCTTGGGACCACAGGATACGCAGTATTTT. It encodes CASSLGPQDTQYF.

This sequence joins TRBV19 and TRBJ2-7; TRBD2 matches 7 bases. CDR3 length: 14 residues. Germline V lookup: CDR1 LNHDA, CDR2 SQIVND (reference sequence). V gave up 4 bases and J gave up 4 bases; unmatched junction bases: 7. In DNA, the CDR3 is TGTGCCAGTAGTAGGGAGGGCCTTTCATACGAGCAGTACTTC. This codes for CASSREGLSYEQYF.

The chain combines TRBV25-1 with TRBJ2-3; no firm D call. The V gene's germline CDR1 is MGHDK and CDR2 SYGVNS. V was cut by 1 base and J by 3 bases, with 8 bases left in between. This CDR3 is built from 14 residues. This CDR3 is CASSELEETDTQYF. For the CDR3, the DNA is TGTGCCAGCAGTGAATTAGAAGAGACAGATACGCAGTATTTT.

The chain joins TRBV27 to TRBJ2-7, with D tentatively TRBD1 (5 bases). CDR1 is MNHEY, CDR2 SMNVEV, per germline (reference sequence). The CDR3 runs 14 residues. V was shortened by 2 bases and J by 2 bases, with 10 bases between the two germline ends. The DNA for the CDR3 is TGTGCCAGCAGTTTACGGGCAGGGACCTACGAGCAGTACTTC. As protein: CASSLRAGTYEQYF.

This clone was counted a single time. The gene calls are TRBV7-2 and TRBJ1-6; D gene ambiguous. Germline V gene lookup returns CDR1 SGHTA and CDR2 FQGNSA. There are 12 residues in the CDR3. V shed 4 bases and J shed 8 bases, with 6 bases lying between them. As DNA, the CDR3 is TGTGCCAGCAGCTATTCTGATTCACCCCTCCACTTT. Translation: CASSYSDSPLHF.

This clone has ten or more counts. This chain joins TRBV27 and TRBJ2-7, with 8 positions matching TRBD2. This CDR3 comprises 18 residues. Germline V gives CDR1 MNHEY, CDR2 SMNVEV (reference sequence). With 11 bases clipped from V and 7 bases from J, the junction kept 28 bases outside the gene matches. Written as DNA, the CDR3 is TGTGCCGAGCTCCCCCCGTGGATTTTAGCGGGATCCTCCGGAGAGCAGTACTTC. Protein sequence: CAELPPWILAGSSGEQYF.

The rearrangement uses TRBV6-5 and TRBJ1-2; D gene uncertain. V was trimmed by 0 bases and J by 8 bases, leaving 10 bases between them. CDR1 and CDR2 (germline): MNHEY, SVGAGI. The CDR3 length is 13 residues. The CDR3 coding sequence is TGTGCCAGCAGTTACTCGTCCGGGATCGGCTACACCTTC. Translating it yields CASSYSSGIGYTF.

The chain joins TRBV5-6 to TRBJ2-6, with D uncertain. Germline CDR1 and CDR2: SGHDT and YYEEEE. V was clipped by 0 bases and J by 0 bases, with 4 bases between them. The CDR3 consists of 15 residues. Here the CDR3 DNA reads TGTGCCAGCAGCTTGGATTACTCTGGGGCCAACGTCCTGACTTTC. It is translated as CASSLDYSGANVLTF.

V is TRBV5-1 and J is TRBJ2-5; TRBD2 matches 8 bases. Germline V gene sequence: CDR1 SGHRS, CDR2 YFSETQ. This CDR3 is 18 amino acids long. Unmatched junction bases numbered 14, after V lost 0 bases and J lost 4 bases. The CDR3 DNA reads TGCGCCAGCAGCTTGGGCCTGCGGGGGGCTGGCGTACGAGAGACCCAGTACTTC. Its protein is CASSLGLRGAGVRETQYF.

The V gene is TRBV4-1, the J gene TRBJ2-3, with 9 positions matching TRBD2. The CDR3 has 15 residues. The V gene end was trimmed by 4 bases and the J gene end by 4 bases; junction bases not matched to a gene: 6. Germline CDR1 is MGHRA and CDR2 is YSYEKL. The CDR3 spells CASSRREGRADTQYF. The CDR3 nucleotides are TGCGCCAGCAGCCGGCGGGAGGGGAGGGCAGATACGCAGTATTTT.

The genes are TRBV19 and TRBJ1-1, with TRBD1 identical over 7 bases. This CDR3 region has 15 residues. The J segment lost 0 bases and the V segment lost 4 bases, leaving 5 bases of the junction unmatched. Germline loops: CDR1 LNHDA, CDR2 SQIVND (reference sequence). The CDR3 sequence: CASSRGQRMNTEAFF. The CDR3 DNA follows: TGTGCCAGTAGTAGGGGACAGAGAATGAACACTGAAGCTTTCTTT.

The chain combines TRBV29-1 with TRBJ2-1, with 10 nucleotides matching TRBD2. Germline V lookup: CDR1 SQVTM, CDR2 ANQGSEA. This CDR3 region has 17 residues. V was pared by 4 bases and J by 7 bases, with 16 bases of the junction left unmatched. The CDR3 loop reads CSVVARGGAGGRNEQFF. The CDR3 bases are TGCAGCGTTGTCGCCCGGGGCGGAGCGGGAGGGCGGAATGAGCAGTTCTTC.

The chain uses TRBV6-1 and TRBJ2-1, with D tentatively TRBD1 (6 bases). From germline, CDR1 is MNHNS and CDR2 SASEGT. V was pared by 4 bases and J by 5 bases, with 18 bases between. This CDR3 region has 16 residues. The CDR3 loop reads CASSVWGQRIHNEQFF. The CDR3, as DNA: TGTGCCAGCAGTGTTTGGGGGCAACGGATACACAATGAGCAGTTCTTC.

This chain uses TRBV30 with TRBJ2-7, with D possibly being TRBD2 (6 bases). Trimming pared 4 bases from V and 6 bases from J, leaving 13 bases between. The germline CDR1 and CDR2 sequences are GTSNPN and SVGIG (reference sequence). This CDR3 comprises 12 residues. CDR3 amino acids: CAWIRPRGEQYF. The CDR3 DNA is TGTGCCTGGATTCGCCCGCGGGGCGAGCAGTACTTC.

This clone was recorded a few times. The rearrangement links TRBV19 to TRBJ1-1; the D gene is possibly TRBD1 (5 bases). Trimming stripped 7 bases from V and 0 bases from J, with 18 bases between. CDR1 LNHDA and CDR2 SQIVND come from the germline V gene (reference sequence). The CDR3 runs 16 residues. CDR3 residues: CASNLGATPLNTEAFF. CDR3 in DNA: TGTGCCAGTAATCTTGGGGCGACCCCGCTGAACACTGAAGCTTTCTTT. The whole variable domain, filled in from reference TRBV19 and TRBJ1-1, reads DGGITQSPKYLFRKEGQNVTLSCEQNLNHDAMYWYRQDPGQGLRLIYYSQIVNDFQKGDIAEGYSVSREKKESFPLTVTSAQKNPTAFYLCASNLGATPLNTEAFFGQGTRLTVV.

The chain carries TRBV7-6 and TRBJ2-7; tentative D call: TRBD2 (6 bases). The CDR3 is made up of 16 amino acids. The V gene lost 5 bases and the J gene lost 6 bases, with 23 bases spanning the gap. CDR1 SGHVS and CDR2 FNYEAQ come from the germline V gene. The CDR3: CASSPTRQGTSSEQYF. CDR3 nucleotides: TGTGCCAGCAGCCCTACCCGGCAGGGAACTAGCAGCGAGCAGTACTTC.

This chain connects TRBV28 to TRBJ1-2, with a possible D match to TRBD1 (5 bases). The CDR3 length is 13 residues. Deletions cut 2 bases from V and 4 bases from J, with 8 bases between. Germline lookup yields CDR1 MDHEN and CDR2 SYDVKM. In DNA, the CDR3 is TGTGCCAGCAGTTTAGGTGGGGCCTATGGCTACACCTTC. Protein sequence: CASSLGGAYGYTF.

This chain uses TRBV30 with TRBJ2-1, with TRBD2 matching over 9 bases. The CDR3 consists of 19 residues. The V gene end was trimmed by 1 base and the J gene end by 2 bases; junction bases not matched to a gene: 15. Germline loops: CDR1 GTSNPN, CDR2 SVGIG (reference sequence). The CDR3 DNA follows: TGTGCCTGGAGTGGGTACGAGCGGGAGGTCCCTCTGACCTACAATGAGCAGTTCTTC. Residues: CAWSGYEREVPLTYNEQFF.

This clone was picked up one time. The chain links TRBV19 to TRBJ2-7, with 8 bases aligning to TRBD1. The CDR3 covers 15 residues. Trimming at V came to 5 bases and at J to 2 bases, leaving 8 bases not matched to a gene. Germline lookup yields CDR1 LNHDA and CDR2 SQIVND (reference sequence). The CDR3 spells CASSPRQGITYEQYF. The DNA for the CDR3 is TGTGCCAGTAGTCCCCGACAGGGGATTACCTACGAGCAGTACTTC. Based on the CDR3 plus reference TRBV19 and TRBJ2-7, the full variable domain is DGGITQSPKYLFRKEGQNVTLSCEQNLNHDAMYWYRQDPGQGLRLIYYSQIVNDFQKGDIAEGYSVSREKKESFPLTVTSAQKNPTAFYLCASSPRQGITYEQYFGPGTRLTVT.

The rearrangement joins TRBV5-1 to TRBJ2-2; tentative D call: TRBD1 (6 bases). The germline gives CDR1 SGHRS, CDR2 YFSETQ. CDR3 length: 17 residues. Trimming removed 1 base from V and 3 bases from J, with 16 bases in between. Written as DNA, the CDR3 is TGCGCCAGCAGCTTGAGGGACACGGGTCCGCACACCGGGGAGCTGTTTTTT. This sequence encodes CASSLRDTGPHTGELFF.

The table lists this clone with a few counts. The V call is TRBV5-1, the J call TRBJ2-5; a possible D gene is TRBD1 (5 bases). The germline CDR1 and CDR2 sequences are SGHRS and YFSETQ. V lost 5 bases and J lost 5, with 13 bases in between. This CDR3 is 13 amino acids long. CDR3 region: CASRPQGRETQYF. DNA of the CDR3: TGCGCCAGCAGACCTCAGGGAAGGGAGACCCAGTACTTC.

This clone has only one observation. The chain combines TRBV7-2 with TRBJ2-3; TRBD1 matches 9 bases. Germline CDR1 reads SGHTA; CDR2 reads FQGNSA. There are 15 residues in the CDR3. Trimming at V came to 4 bases and at J to 11 bases, leaving 13 bases not matched to a gene. The CDR3 protein is CASSSPILLGQGQYF. The CDR3 DNA follows: TGTGCCAGCAGCTCCCCAATTTTATTGGGACAGGGGCAGTATTTT.

V and J are TRBV7-9 and TRBJ1-5; a possible D gene is TRBD1 (6 bases). The V and J ends lost 1 base and 6 bases respectively, with 7 bases between them. The CDR3 has 13 amino acids. Germline loops: CDR1 SEHNR, CDR2 FQNEAQ (reference sequence). CDR3 nucleotides: TGTGCCAGCAGCTTAGAAGGGGGTCAGCCCCAGCATTTT. As protein: CASSLEGGQPQHF. The full variable domain, its missing parts supplied by reference TRBV7-9 and TRBJ1-5, is DTGVSQNPRHKITKRGQNVTFRCDPISEHNRLYWYRQTLGQGPEFLTYFQNEAQLEKSRLLSDRFSAERPKGSFSTLEIQRTEQGDSAMYLCASSLEGGQPQHFGDGTRLSIL.

The chain carries TRBV5-1 and TRBJ2-1; 10 bases are shared with TRBD1. This CDR3 is built from 15 residues. Germline CDR1 SGHRS, CDR2 YFSETQ. With 4 bases clipped from V and 5 bases from J, the junction kept 6 bases outside the gene matches. Here the CDR3 reads CASSPDRGTDNEQFF. The CDR3 DNA sequence: TGCGCCAGCAGCCCGGACAGGGGGACCGACAATGAGCAGTTCTTC.

The V and J genes are TRBV12-3 or TRBV12-4 and TRBJ2-7; 7 bases are shared with TRBD2. With V trimmed by 3 bases and J by 3 bases, 2 bases remained unmatched. CDR3 length equals 13 residues. CDR3 amino acids: CASSLGGSYEQYF. CDR3 nucleotides: TGTGCCAGCAGTTTGGGCGGGAGCTACGAGCAGTACTTC.

This clone was seen repeatedly, ten times or more. The V call is TRBV7-9, the J call TRBJ2-7; a possible D gene is TRBD2 (5 bases). CDR3 length: 13 residues. Trimming cost V 1 base and J 2 bases, with 6 bases left between them. The V gene's germline CDR1 is SEHNR and CDR2 FQNEAQ (reference sequence). CDR3 amino acids: CASSLVGAYEQYF. The CDR3 DNA follows: TGTGCCAGCAGCTTAGTCGGGGCCTACGAGCAGTACTTC.

This clone appeared many times. This chain links TRBV2 with TRBJ2-4; 8 bases align to TRBD2. CDR1 is SNHLY, CDR2 FYNNEI, per germline. There are 18 residues in the CDR3. V was pared by 4 bases and J by 0 bases, with 11 bases of the junction left unmatched. The CDR3 DNA follows: TGTGCCAGCAGTGGTGGCGCTAGCGGGCAACTAGCCAAAAACATTCAGTACTTC. Its translation: CASSGGASGQLAKNIQYF.

The chain is built from TRBV5-1 and TRBJ1-5, with D unclear. The germline gives CDR1 SGHRS, CDR2 YFSETQ. Trimming removed 4 bases from V and 2 bases from J, with 13 bases in between. The CDR3 runs to 15 residues. The CDR3, as DNA: TGCGCCAGCAGCACCCTCGCGGTCGGCAATCAGCCCCAGCATTTT. Translated, it gives CASSTLAVGNQPQHF.

This chain connects TRBV5-3 to TRBJ1-2; TRBD1 matches at 9 bases. TRBV5-3 is an ORF for which the function is uncertain. CDR3 length: 16 amino acids. V shed 0 bases and J 7 bases; nucleotides not matched to a gene: 10. For the CDR3, the DNA is TGTGCCAGAAGCTTGGGGGCCACAGGGGGCGAAGGTGGCTACACCTTC. The encoded protein is CARSLGATGGEGGYTF.

The chain joins TRBV5-1 to TRBJ2-3; D may be TRBD2 (6 bases). The ends were cut back, 2 bases at V and 2 bases at J, with 9 bases in the middle. The CDR3 extends over 14 amino acids. Per the germline V gene, CDR1 is SGHRS and CDR2 is YFSETQ. This CDR3 is CASSFGLFTDTQYF. The DNA for the CDR3 is TGCGCCAGCAGCTTTGGACTATTCACAGATACGCAGTATTTT.

In its sample, this clone was seen once. This sequence joins TRBV5-1 and TRBJ1-1; no firm D call. The CDR3 covers 14 residues. Trimming took off 2 bases at V and 2 bases at J, with 10 bases between the two ends. CDR1 and CDR2 from the germline V gene are SGHRS and YFSETQ. The CDR3 DNA is TGCGCCAGCAGCTTACAACAGAGAAACACTGAAGCTTTCTTT. Translating it yields CASSLQQRNTEAFF.

The rearrangement uses TRBV10-3 and TRBJ2-4; tentatively, D is TRBD2 (6 bases). Germline V gene lookup returns CDR1 ENHRY and CDR2 SYGVKD. This CDR3 comprises 17 residues. The V end was cut by 2 bases, the J end by 0 bases, with 14 bases between. In DNA, the CDR3 is TGTGCCATCAGTGAGCGCGTTAGCGGTGTAGCCAAAAACATTCAGTACTTC. Translation gives CAISERVSGVAKNIQYF.